A single sample gave rise to the 21 T cell receptor beta chains below, sequenced in a study of T cell responses to AZD1222 COVID-19 vaccine (dated by TCRdb to the early 2020s). The receptor library was made with the immunoSEQ multiplex PCR assay. Sourced from immuneACCESS, this table was stored by TCRdb with only in-frame sequences that have V and J called. A share of the clones is absent; for the studies checked, an unresolved V gene accounts for under half, and the remainder has no known explanation. The sample contains nearly 90,000 clones, 70% to 90% of them found a single time. The leading ten clones occupy around 5.8% of the sample. The time point tag for this specimen amounts to: baseline before first vaccination. This sample comprised peripheral blood, obtained on day 0 of AZD1222 vaccination. The source is an adult in good health.

The chain is built from TRBV18 and TRBJ2-5, with D unresolved. CDR3 length: 11 amino acids. Germline CDR1 and CDR2: KGHSH and LQKENI. V was trimmed by 3 bases and J by 4 bases, leaving 3 bases between them. This chain's CDR3 is CASSPRETQYF. DNA of the CDR3: TGTGCCAGCTCACCGAGAGAGACCCAGTACTTC.

The V and J genes are TRBV2 and TRBJ2-1, with a weak D call TRBD2 (5 bases). In germline, CDR1 is SNHLY, CDR2 FYNNEI. The CDR3 has 13 residues. With 4 bases removed from V and 9 bases from J, the gap between germline ends came to 13 bases. For the CDR3, the DNA is TGTGCCAGCAGTGTGGCGGGTCGAGGTGAGCAGTTCTTC. Its translation is CASSVAGRGEQFF.

The J gene is TRBJ2-1, the V gene TRBV3-1 (or the pseudogene TRBV3-2), with 11 nucleotides matching TRBD2. The CDR3 covers 15 residues. CDR1 LGHDT and CDR2 YNNKEL come from the germline V gene (reference sequence). V gave up 3 bases and J gave up 6 bases; unmatched junction bases: 4. As DNA, the CDR3 is TGTGCCAGCAGCCAGACTAGCGGGACGGGCAATGAGCAGTTCTTC. This encodes CASSQTSGTGNEQFF.

V usage is TRBV28 and J usage is TRBJ2-3; 8 nucleotides match TRBD2. After removal of 4 bases from V and 2 bases from J, the junction contained 8 bases not matched to a gene. The CDR3 consists of 16 residues. Germline V gives CDR1 MDHEN, CDR2 SYDVKM. The CDR3 region is CASSSTGGPTTDTQYF. CDR3 coding DNA: TGTGCCAGCAGTTCCACGGGAGGGCCTACCACAGATACGCAGTATTTT. The full variable domain, rest sourced from reference TRBV28 and TRBJ2-3, is DVKVTQSSRYLVKRTGEKVFLECVQDMDHENMFWYRQDPGLGLRLIYFSYDVKMKEKGDIPEGYSVSREKKERFSLILESASTNQTSMYLCASSSTGGPTTDTQYFGPGTRLTVL.

The chain couples TRBV5-4 to TRBJ2-2; 8 bases are a match to TRBD1. J gave up 5 bases and V 0 bases, and 3 bases lay outside the gene matches. The CDR3 consists of 15 residues. CDR1 is SGHNT, CDR2 YYREEE, per germline (reference sequence). This CDR3 is CASSLGQGTTGELFF. Written as DNA, the CDR3 is TGTGCCAGCAGCTTGGGACAGGGGACTACCGGGGAGCTGTTTTTT. Full variable domain (outside the CDR3, taken from reference TRBV5-4 and TRBJ2-2): ETGVTQSPTHLIKTRGQQVTLRCSSQSGHNTVSWYQQALGQGPQFIFQYYREEENGRGNFPPRFSGLQFPNYSSELNVNALELDDSALYLCASSLGQGTTGELFFGEGSRLTVL.

This clone was counted once. The V gene is TRBV5-6, the J gene TRBJ2-5, with D possibly being TRBD1 (7 bases). Germline V gives CDR1 SGHDT, CDR2 YYEEEE. The CDR3 spans 15 residues. The V end lost 9 bases, the J end lost 5 bases, and 23 bases lay between the germline ends. In nucleotides, the CDR3 is TGTGCCACGGGGGAAAACAGGGGAGGTGAGGAGACCCAGTACTTC. Translated, it gives CATGENRGGEETQYF.

The chain links TRBV29-1 to TRBJ1-2; D is undetermined. Germline CDR1 and CDR2: SQVTM and ANQGSEA. Trimming left V 7 bases short and J 2 bases short, with 8 bases between. This CDR3 region has 11 residues. CDR3 protein: CSGDSNYGYTF. CDR3 nucleotide sequence: TGCAGCGGTGATTCCAACTATGGCTACACCTTC.

The J gene is TRBJ1-1, the V gene TRBV15, with D tentatively TRBD1 (5 bases). The germline V gene has CDR1 LNHNV and CDR2 YYDKDF (reference sequence). There are 11 residues in the CDR3. V was shortened by 8 bases and J by 1 base, with 5 bases between the two germline ends. CDR3 sequence (DNA): TGTGCCACCGGGACGAACACTGAAGCTTTCTTT. Its protein product is CATGTNTEAFF.

The V and J genes are TRBV5-1 and TRBJ1-4, with 8 bases aligning to TRBD1. This CDR3 comprises 15 residues. Unmatched junction bases numbered 6, after V lost 0 bases and J lost 8 bases. CDR1 is SGHRS, CDR2 YFSETQ, per germline. The CDR3 nucleotides read TGCGCCAGCAGCTTGGATCAGGGGGCTGGAGAAAAACTGTTTTTT. Translation gives CASSLDQGAGEKLFF.

The CDR3 loop is CATRRTSGPYEQYF. The CDR3 nucleotides are TGCGCCACCAGAAGGACTAGCGGGCCCTACGAGCAGTACTTC. The chain employs TRBV10-2 and TRBJ2-7; 11 bases line up with TRBD2. The V segment lost 10 bases and the J segment 2 bases; nucleotides outside the gene matches: 7. CDR1 is WSHSY, CDR2 SAAADI, per germline. The CDR3 runs 14 residues.

This clone was detected only once. V and J are TRBV5-1 and TRBJ2-3; D not certain. The CDR3 spans 13 residues. Germline lookup yields CDR1 SGHRS and CDR2 YFSETQ. The V end lost 4 bases, the J end lost 4 bases, and 10 bases lay between the germline ends. The DNA of the CDR3 is TGCGCCAGCAGCACCCTAGGTTCAGATACGCAGTATTTT. It encodes CASSTLGSDTQYF.

This chain connects TRBV11-2 to TRBJ2-7, with 7 bases aligning to TRBD1. The length of the CDR3 is 15 residues. The trim removed 1 base at V and 6 bases at J, leaving 9 bases unmatched. Germline V gives CDR1 SGHAT, CDR2 FQNNGV. The CDR3 DNA is TGTGCCAGCAGCTTAGGTCGGACAGGAGCTGTCGAGCAGTACTTC. It encodes CASSLGRTGAVEQYF.

The chain links TRBV23-1 to TRBJ1-6, with 10 bases that match TRBD1. TRBV23-1 is an open reading frame whose function is uncertain. V lost 0 bases and J lost 8; bases outside the gene matches: 1. This CDR3 is built from 15 residues. The DNA of the CDR3 is TGCGCCAGCAGTCAATCTGGGACAGGGGATTCACCCCTCCACTTT. It yields the protein CASSQSGTGDSPLHF.

The rearrangement links TRBV7-9 to TRBJ1-6, with D tentatively TRBD1 (5 bases). The CDR3 is 16 amino acids. The V gene lost 5 bases and the J gene lost 9 bases, with 20 bases spanning the gap. Germline CDR1 and CDR2: SEHNR and FQNEAQ (reference sequence). CDR3 sequence (DNA): TGTGCCAGCAGCCTAGGGGCGGCCATGATCGGTTCACCCCTCCACTTT. It encodes CASSLGAAMIGSPLHF.

The chain recombines TRBV6-2 or TRBV6-3 with TRBJ2-2; D unclear. Trimming took off 4 bases at V and 2 bases at J, with 2 bases between the two ends. Per the germline V gene, CDR1 is MNHEY and CDR2 is SVGEGT. The CDR3 contains 12 residues. CDR3 amino acids: CASSSNTGELFF. CDR3 DNA sequence: TGTGCCAGCAGTTCTAACACCGGGGAGCTGTTTTTT.

The chain recombines TRBV6-2 or TRBV6-3 with TRBJ2-2; perhaps TRBD1 as D (5 bases). Germline lookup yields CDR1 MNHEY and CDR2 SVGEGT. The V gene lost 2 bases and the J gene lost 6 bases, with 10 bases spanning the gap. This CDR3 spans 14 amino acids. The CDR3 sequence: CASSYGQGAGELFF. The CDR3 region has the DNA TGTGCCAGCAGTTACGGGCAGGGTGCCGGGGAGCTGTTTTTT.

This clone showed up just a few times. V gene TRBV24-1 combines with J gene TRBJ2-2; possible D gene TRBD2, 5 bases. The CDR3 is 16 residues long. The germline CDR1 and CDR2 sequences are KGHDR and SFDVKD. V lost 5 bases, J lost 6 bases, and 18 bases lay in between. CDR3 amino acids: CATSGPTRGPAGELFF. The CDR3 DNA follows: TGTGCCACCAGTGGTCCAACTAGAGGGCCCGCCGGGGAGCTGTTTTTT.

This chain uses TRBV6-5 with TRBJ2-7; D is perhaps TRBD2 (6 bases). Germline V gene lookup returns CDR1 MNHEY and CDR2 SVGAGI. The CDR3 contains 11 residues. The ends were cut back, 6 bases at V and 3 bases at J, with 6 bases in the middle. CDR3 sequence (DNA): TGTGCCAGCAGGGGGGGCTACGAGCAGTACTTC. Translated: CASRGGYEQYF.

The table lists this clone with a count of one. This chain connects TRBV3-1 (or the pseudogene TRBV3-2) to TRBJ1-5; D might be TRBD1 (5 bases). The germline V gene has CDR1 LGHDT and CDR2 YNNKEL (reference sequence). The V and J ends lost 0 bases and 2 bases respectively, with 11 bases between them. The CDR3 is 16 amino acids. This CDR3 reads CASSQDSGLRNQPQHF. CDR3 nucleotide sequence: TGTGCCAGCAGCCAAGATTCGGGGCTTCGCAATCAGCCCCAGCATTTT.

The chain employs TRBV6-6 and TRBJ2-7; TRBD1 matches 7 bases. Germline trimming cut 0 bases from V and 2 bases from J; bases unmatched to any gene: 4. The germline V gene encodes CDR1 MNHNY and CDR2 SVGAGI (reference sequence). CDR3 length: 15 residues. The CDR3 sequence: CASSYSPGGTYEQYF. CDR3 DNA: TGTGCCAGCAGTTACTCGCCAGGGGGAACCTACGAGCAGTACTTC.

CDR3 DNA sequence: TGTGCCAGCAGCAAACGGCGAGTGCCCTCCTACGAGCAGTACTTC. Translating gives CASSKRRVPSYEQYF. The chain is built from TRBV21-1 and TRBJ2-7. TRBV21-1 corresponds to a pseudogene. The CDR3 extends over 15 amino acids.